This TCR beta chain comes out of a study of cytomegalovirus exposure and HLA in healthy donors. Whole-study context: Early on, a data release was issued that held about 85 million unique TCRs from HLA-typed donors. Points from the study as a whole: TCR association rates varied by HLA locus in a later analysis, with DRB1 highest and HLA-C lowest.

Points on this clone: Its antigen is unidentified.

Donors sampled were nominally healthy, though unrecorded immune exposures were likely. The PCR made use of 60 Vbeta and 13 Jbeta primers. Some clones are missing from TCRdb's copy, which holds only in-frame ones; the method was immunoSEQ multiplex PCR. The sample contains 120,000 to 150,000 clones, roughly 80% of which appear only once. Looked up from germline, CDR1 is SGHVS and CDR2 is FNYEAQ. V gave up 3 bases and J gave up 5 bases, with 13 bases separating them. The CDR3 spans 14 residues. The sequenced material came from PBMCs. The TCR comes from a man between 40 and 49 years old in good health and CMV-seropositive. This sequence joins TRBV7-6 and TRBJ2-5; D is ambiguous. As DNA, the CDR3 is TGTGCCAGCAGCTTGGCTGCGGTCCGGGAGACCCAGTACTTC. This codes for CASSLAAVRETQYF.